This TCR beta chain was documented in a study of T-cell reconstitution after alpha-beta-depleted transplantation in children (TCRdb year 2016). Notes on the research overall: T-cell immune reconstitution after TCRalphabeta/CD19-depleted allogeneic hematopoietic cell transplantation in children was quantitatively tracked in the study by means of TCR repertoire profiling. Findings and caveats that apply to the study as a whole: In some patients, high TCRbeta diversity at day 60 was attributed to recipient T cells and intrathymic progenitors that had survived conditioning. Apparently early alphabetaT-cell count recovery about two months after transplant reportedly relied on only several hundred rapidly expanded clones derived from non-depleted graft cells. Over the following months the frequencies of hyperexpanded clones went down, and after one year T-cell counts and TCRbeta diversity were mostly credited to newly produced T cells.

The treatment or condition label for this specimen denotes: allogeneic hematopoietic cell transplantation with graft depleted of TCRalphabeta T cells and CD19 B cells. The transplant recipients were children given TCRalphabeta/CD19-depleted allogeneic hematopoietic cell grafts. Libraries were made using PCR. The instrument given in TCRdb is Illumina HiSeq 2500. To normalize quantification of the TCRbeta repertoire, the TCR libraries were built with molecular barcoding that relied on unique molecular identifiers. In TCRdb, the public reads were trimmed at Q25 with fastp and aligned with MiXCR, with productive beta chains retained. Identical CDR3 proteins give one entry, which carries the most common genes and DNA. This sample holds about 900,000 distinct CDR3 sequences; 25% to 35% were observed only once. Clones ranked in the top ten supply more than 25% of the sample. CDR1 and CDR2, per the germline V gene (reference sequence), are LNHDA and SQIVND. Trimming takes 6 bases from V and 5 bases from J, and the germline ends sit 8 bases apart. From the cysteine through the phenylalanine, the CDR3 covers 12 amino acids. The sequence is cut down to CDR3 DNA, 36 bases in frame from base 1.

This clonotype was detected only a few times. Its antigen specificity is not known. It has no much larger one-base neighbor in the sample; base qualities were not kept. The receptor was derived from a boy under two years old who had a stem cell transplant for SCID, so the T cells may come from the graft donor. This receptor chain uses TRBV19 and TRBJ2-1, with no D gene named confidently. The sample was PBMCs, mostly from graft donor cells, taken 360 days after TCRalphabeta/CD19-depleted stem cell transplant. The sequenced DNA is TGTGCCAGTAGAAGTAGGAACAATGAGCAGTTCTTC. Its amino acids are CASRSRNNEQFF.